A selection of T cell receptor beta chains follows, all from one sample in a study of molecular identifiers for immune sequencing clone quantification. TCRdb re-analysed the PCR reads in MiXCR, keeping a single row per CDR3 protein. The top ten clones hold under 5.5% of a sample with some 100,000 distinct CDR3 sequences, about 35% of them seen once. The sample was naive CD8+ T cells from blood, with Jurkat cell RNA spiked in. Every receptor here comes from a human donor in good health. Some libraries in this study had Jurkat cell RNA spiked in. Both conserved end residues are part of each CDR3. Fields, in order: CDR3 DNA, CDR3 protein, J gene, clone size, D gene, V gene. A D gene is named only where the DNA matches it firmly. Only some rows state a clone size, as once, few, many or a class for expanded clones.

TGCAGTACAACGTACTCTGGGGCCAACGTCCTGACTTTC CSTTYSGANVLTF TRBJ2-6 many . TRBV20-1
TGTGCCAGCAGCTTAGGGACTAGCGGCACAGATACGCAGTATTTT CASSLGTSGTDTQYF TRBJ2-3 many TRBD2 TRBV7-9
TGCGCCAGCAGCCCGTCCAAGCGGGAGCTCAACGAGCAGTACTTC CASSPSKRELNEQYF TRBJ2-7 few TRBD2 TRBV4-1
TGTGCCAGCACGGGTCTACAGGCTGGGGCCAACGTCCTGACTTTC CASTGLQAGANVLTF TRBJ2-6 few . TRBV2
TGTGCCAGCAAGGCCCATGGCAATCAGCCCCAGCATTTT CASKAHGNQPQHF TRBJ1-5 . . TRBV6-2/TRBV6-3
TGTGCCAGCAGCTTAGCAGGGGGGTCCCAGCATTTT CASSLAGGSQHF TRBJ1-5 . . TRBV7-9
TGCAGTGCTAGGAAACCAGCGGACTACGAGCAGTACTTC CSARKPADYEQYF TRBJ2-7 . . TRBV20-1
TGTGCCAGCAGTCTCCAAGCGGGTCCCACAGATACGCAGTATTTT CASSLQAGPTDTQYF TRBJ2-3 . . TRBV6-2/TRBV6-3
TGTGCCAGTATGGGGTCCGGGACAGGGGGCATTGAGCAGTTCTTC CASMGSGTGGIEQFF TRBJ2-1 . TRBD1 TRBV19
TGTGCCAGTAGTCCGGGACTAGCGGACGTTCCGTTTGAGCAGTTCTTC CASSPGLADVPFEQFF TRBJ2-1 . TRBD2 TRBV19
TGTGCCAGCAACCCAACCCGCTCCCCGGCGGGATTCTGGGAGCTGTTTTTT CASNPTRSPAGFWELFF TRBJ2-2 . . TRBV7-9
TGTGCCAGCAGCCCTCGGGGTAGTGTGGTCTACGAGCAGTACTTC CASSPRGSVVYEQYF TRBJ2-7 . . TRBV7-2
TGTGCCAGCAGTTTCAAGGGGAACGAGCAGTACTTC CASSFKGNEQYF TRBJ2-7 many . TRBV12-3/TRBV12-4
TGTGCCAGCACGCTGGCAGTTGGGGAAGTAACGACCGGGGAGCTGTTTTTT CASTLAVGEVTTGELFF TRBJ2-2 many . TRBV28
TGTGCCAGAAGTTACTTACAGGTGATTGATGAGCAGTTCTTC CARSYLQVIDEQFF TRBJ2-1 . . TRBV6-2/TRBV6-3
TGTGCCAGCAGTTTGTTAATGTTAGATACGCAGTATTTT CASSLLMLDTQYF TRBJ2-3 many . TRBV28
TGCGCCAGCAGCCAAGATCAGGAACGCGTATACTACGAGCAGTACTTC CASSQDQERVYYEQYF TRBJ2-7 few . TRBV4-3
TGTGCCACCAGCAGACCAGCGGGAGGGCCGGTGGGTGAGCAGTTCTTC CATSRPAGGPVGEQFF TRBJ2-1 . TRBD2 TRBV15
TGTGCCAGCAGTTTATGGACAGGGAACACCGGGGAGCTGTTTTTT CASSLWTGNTGELFF TRBJ2-2 few TRBD1 TRBV27
TGTGCCCGCAGTTTATTGGGGACTAGCGGATATAGCACAGATACGCAGTATTTT CARSLLGTSGYSTDTQYF TRBJ2-3 few TRBD2 TRBV28
TGCGCCAGCAGCCAAGATGCGGGCCAGCACTACACCTTC CASSQDAGQHYTF TRBJ1-2 once . TRBV4-3
TGTGCCAGCAGCTTTGGGGCAGGGTTACACGCATCCATCTACAATGAGCAGTTCTTC CASSFGAGLHASIYNEQFF TRBJ2-1 . . TRBV7-9